These T cell receptor beta chains were read from a single sample in a study of T cell responses to AZD1222 COVID-19 vaccine. TCRdb's copy holds only in-frame clones and misses some; the assay was immunoSEQ multiplex PCR. The table records just over 150,000 clones, around 86% of them present only once. Sequences were derived from peripheral blood, sampled 28 days after the second AZD1222 dose. Source of these receptors: an adult who received the AZD1222 COVID-19 vaccine. Both conserved end residues are part of each CDR3. Each record gives: V gene, CDR3 length, D gene, clone size, J gene, CDR3 protein, CDR3 DNA. The D gene is left open where the match is weak. Size values are once, few and many counts, or a class for expanded clones, and some rows have none.

v_call: TRBV13
cdr3_length: 13
d_call: NA
clone_size: many
j_call: TRBJ2-7
cdr3_aa: CASSLDVSYEQYF
cdr3_nt: TGTGCCAGCAGCCTGGACGTCTCCTACGAGCAGTACTTC

v_call: TRBV7-7
cdr3_length: 12
d_call: NA
clone_size: NA
j_call: TRBJ2-2
cdr3_aa: CASSLRGGELFF
cdr3_nt: TGTGCTAGCAGCTTGCGCGGCGGGGAGCTGTTTTTT

v_call: TRBV19
cdr3_length: 14
d_call: NA
clone_size: few
j_call: TRBJ2-1
cdr3_aa: CASTQDSTYNEQFF
cdr3_nt: TGTGCCAGTACCCAGGACTCCACCTACAATGAGCAGTTCTTC

v_call: TRBV6-4
cdr3_length: 13
d_call: NA
clone_size: NA
j_call: TRBJ2-1
cdr3_aa: CASSEGPYNEQFF
cdr3_nt: TGTGCCAGCAGTGAAGGACCGTACAATGAGCAGTTCTTC

v_call: TRBV5-1
cdr3_length: 13
d_call: NA
clone_size: NA
j_call: TRBJ1-1
cdr3_aa: CASSERAEGEAFF
cdr3_nt: TGCGCCAGCAGCGAGAGGGCAGAAGGTGAAGCTTTCTTT

v_call: TRBV5-6
cdr3_length: 13
d_call: NA
clone_size: once
j_call: TRBJ1-6
cdr3_aa: CASSLGRGSPLHF
cdr3_nt: TGTGCCAGCAGCTTGGGGCGGGGTTCACCCCTCCACTTT

v_call: TRBV5-1
cdr3_length: 18
d_call: TRBD2
clone_size: NA
j_call: TRBJ2-3
cdr3_aa: CARVTGTSGRAAPDTQYF
cdr3_nt: TGCGCCAGGGTAACCGGGACTAGCGGGAGGGCCGCCCCAGATACGCAGTATTTT

v_call: TRBV9
cdr3_length: 18
d_call: NA
clone_size: NA
j_call: TRBJ2-2
cdr3_aa: CASSSPQGGRANTGELFF
cdr3_nt: TGTGCCAGCAGCTCACCCCAAGGCGGCAGGGCAAACACCGGGGAGCTGTTTTTT

v_call: TRBV29-1
cdr3_length: 12
d_call: NA
clone_size: NA
j_call: TRBJ2-4
cdr3_aa: CSVEGNGNIQYF
cdr3_nt: TGCAGCGTTGAAGGGAACGGGAACATTCAGTACTTC

v_call: TRBV19
cdr3_length: 16
d_call: NA
clone_size: NA
j_call: TRBJ1-5
cdr3_aa: CASSISGVRSNQPQHF
cdr3_nt: TGTGCCAGTAGTATCTCCGGCGTGAGGAGCAATCAGCCCCAGCATTTT

v_call: TRBV27
cdr3_length: 19
d_call: TRBD2
clone_size: NA
j_call: TRBJ2-6
cdr3_aa: CASSLAGRELFSGANVLTF
cdr3_nt: TGTGCCAGCAGCCTCGCCGGGCGGGAGTTGTTCTCTGGGGCCAACGTCCTGACTTTC

v_call: TRBV5-1
cdr3_length: 16
d_call: TRBD1
clone_size: NA
j_call: TRBJ2-2
cdr3_aa: CASSPTPTGATGELFF
cdr3_nt: TGCGCCAGCAGCCCGACACCGACAGGGGCCACCGGGGAGCTGTTTTTT

v_call: TRBV6-2/TRBV6-3
cdr3_length: 15
d_call: TRBD2
clone_size: NA
j_call: TRBJ2-1
cdr3_aa: CASSFGGSSYNEQFF
cdr3_nt: TGTGCCAGCAGCTTCGGGGGGAGCTCCTACAATGAGCAGTTCTTC

v_call: TRBV28
cdr3_length: 15
d_call: NA
clone_size: NA
j_call: TRBJ1-2
cdr3_aa: CASRLGAIGNYGYTF
cdr3_nt: TGTGCCAGCCGTCTAGGGGCAATCGGGAACTATGGCTACACCTTC

v_call: TRBV19
cdr3_length: 15
d_call: TRBD1
clone_size: NA
j_call: TRBJ1-6
cdr3_aa: CASSNRQGKNSPLHF
cdr3_nt: TGTGCCAGTAGTAACCGACAGGGAAAAAATTCACCCCTCCACTTT

v_call: TRBV5-8
cdr3_length: 16
d_call: NA
clone_size: once
j_call: TRBJ2-2
cdr3_aa: CASSKGTGALSGKLFF
cdr3_nt: TGTGCCAGCAGCAAAGGAACTGGGGCGCTCAGCGGCAAGCTGTTTTTT

v_call: TRBV9
cdr3_length: 14
d_call: NA
clone_size: NA
j_call: TRBJ2-7
cdr3_aa: CASSVGASSYEQYF
cdr3_nt: TGTGCCAGCAGCGTGGGGGCCTCCTCCTACGAGCAGTACTTC

v_call: TRBV18
cdr3_length: 18
d_call: TRBD1
clone_size: once
j_call: TRBJ1-5
cdr3_aa: CASSRTGPGQVGNQPQHF
cdr3_nt: TGTGCCAGCTCACGGACCGGCCCGGGACAGGTGGGCAATCAGCCCCAGCATTTT

v_call: TRBV6-1
cdr3_length: 15
d_call: NA
clone_size: NA
j_call: TRBJ1-1
cdr3_aa: CASSEASMPDTEAFF
cdr3_nt: TGTGCCAGCAGTGAAGCTTCGATGCCAGACACTGAAGCTTTCTTT

v_call: TRBV7-3
cdr3_length: 14
d_call: NA
clone_size: NA
j_call: TRBJ1-4
cdr3_aa: CASSLGGTNEKLFF
cdr3_nt: TGTGCCAGCAGCTTAGGGGGAACTAATGAAAAACTGTTTTTT

v_call: TRBV7-3
cdr3_length: 14
d_call: TRBD2
clone_size: NA
j_call: TRBJ2-2
cdr3_aa: CACSTGRAAGELFF
cdr3_nt: TGTGCCTGTTCTACGGGGAGGGCCGCCGGGGAGCTGTTTTTT

v_call: TRBV10-3
cdr3_length: 13
d_call: TRBD1
clone_size: NA
j_call: TRBJ1-4
cdr3_aa: CAIRDGQGGKLFF
cdr3_nt: TGTGCCATCAGAGATGGACAGGGGGGAAAACTGTTTTTT

v_call: TRBV19
cdr3_length: 15
d_call: TRBD1
clone_size: NA
j_call: TRBJ1-5
cdr3_aa: CATAGQGFGNQPQHF
cdr3_nt: TGTGCCACCGCTGGACAGGGGTTTGGAAATCAGCCCCAGCATTTT

v_call: TRBV6-2/TRBV6-3
cdr3_length: 14
d_call: TRBD2
clone_size: NA
j_call: TRBJ2-1
cdr3_aa: CASSYLAGTYEQFF
cdr3_nt: TGTGCCAGCAGTTACCTAGCGGGAACATATGAGCAGTTCTTC

v_call: TRBV3-1/TRBV3-2
cdr3_length: 13
d_call: NA
clone_size: NA
j_call: TRBJ2-7
cdr3_aa: CASSHGERDEQYF
cdr3_nt: TGTGCCAGCAGCCACGGGGAGCGGGACGAGCAGTACTTC

v_call: TRBV9
cdr3_length: 15
d_call: TRBD1
clone_size: NA
j_call: TRBJ1-4
cdr3_aa: CASSVAGQGREKLFF
cdr3_nt: TGTGCCAGCAGCGTAGCGGGACAGGGGCGTGAAAAACTGTTTTTT

v_call: TRBV19
cdr3_length: 15
d_call: TRBD2
clone_size: NA
j_call: TRBJ2-1
cdr3_aa: CASALAGVGYNEQFF
cdr3_nt: TGTGCCAGTGCACTAGCGGGAGTCGGGTACAATGAGCAGTTCTTC

v_call: TRBV2
cdr3_length: 14
d_call: NA
clone_size: NA
j_call: TRBJ1-1
cdr3_aa: CASRRDSLNTEAFF
cdr3_nt: TGTGCCAGCAGGAGAGACAGCCTGAACACTGAAGCTTTCTTT

v_call: TRBV4-3
cdr3_length: 13
d_call: NA
clone_size: NA
j_call: TRBJ1-5
cdr3_aa: CASSQGVQQPQHF
cdr3_nt: TGCGCCAGCAGCCAGGGGGTTCAACAGCCCCAGCATTTT

v_call: TRBV29-1
cdr3_length: 15
d_call: TRBD2
clone_size: NA
j_call: TRBJ2-3
cdr3_aa: CSVEEASGRLDTQYF
cdr3_nt: TGCAGCGTTGAAGAGGCTAGCGGGAGATTAGATACGCAGTATTTT

v_call: TRBV19
cdr3_length: 13
d_call: NA
clone_size: NA
j_call: TRBJ2-1
cdr3_aa: CASSIDRGSEQFF
cdr3_nt: TGTGCCAGTAGTATAGATCGTGGGAGTGAGCAGTTCTTC